The source of this TCR beta chain is a study of early T cells in non-severe SARS-CoV-2 infection. The study's findings and limits: Reliance on VDJdb matching favored anti-spike CD8 responses; private and CD4 specificities were missed.

This clonotype was counted only a few times. No antigen is known for it. Germline V gene data show CDR1 as SGHDT and CDR2 as YYEEEE. The CDR3 is 16 amino acids. Trimming shortened V by 1 base and J by 3 bases, and 16 bases separated the two germline ends. Attachment of unique molecular identifiers to individual cDNA molecules was performed. Each CDR3 protein is one row after TCRdb ran MiXCR on the 5' RACE reads. This table holds about 38,000 distinct CDR3 sequences, 6% to 8.5% found once. This receptor was obtained from an adult who was a healthcare worker with PCR-confirmed SARS-CoV-2 infection or an uninfected control (not recorded which). The chain joins TRBV5-6 to TRBJ1-1, with D perhaps TRBD1 (5 bases). The input for sequencing was whole blood, taken at baseline. For the CDR3, the DNA is TGTGCCAGCAGCTTGCCTGGTGCCACAGGAGACACTGAAGCTTTCTTT. The encoded protein is CASSLPGATGDTEAFF.